The rows below give T cell receptor beta chains drawn from one sample of a study of blood T cell repertoires in COVID-19. Sequencing was performed with immunoSEQ multiplex PCR; in TCRdb, only in-frame clones are kept and a portion is missing. This sample has 400,000 to 500,000 clones; around 87% occur once, and the top ten carry approximately 2%. The sample comprised PBMCs or T cells enriched from blood (not recorded which). The receptors stem from a woman aged 40 to 50 who had recovered from COVID-19. CDR3s include the opening cysteine and the closing phenylalanine or tryptophan. The D gene is left open where the match is weak. For some rows the clone size is stated as once, few or many, or as a class when expanded; others skip it.

J | D | V | size | DNA | CDR3
TRBJ2-3 | - | TRBV24-1 | once | TGTGCCACCAGTGATTTACTAGATACGCAGTATTTT | CATSDLLDTQYF
TRBJ2-7 | - | TRBV2 | - | TGTGCCAGCAGTTTCTCCTCCTACGAGCAGTACTTC | CASSFSSYEQYF
TRBJ1-1 | TRBD1 | TRBV12-3/TRBV12-4 | once | TGTGCCAGCAGGCAGGGGGCGTCTGAAGCTTTCTTT | CASRQGASEAFF
TRBJ2-7 | - | TRBV7-2 | - | TGTGCCAGCAGCTTCGTAGCGAACTACGAGCAGTACTTC | CASSFVANYEQYF
TRBJ1-2 | - | TRBV27 | - | TGTGCCAGCAGTCATGGCCCCGTTAGCCCGGGCTACACCTTC | CASSHGPVSPGYTF
TRBJ2-2 | - | TRBV4-3 | - | TGCGCCAGCAGCCAAGATCGCGCAGGGTCAACCGGGGAGCTGTTTTTT | CASSQDRAGSTGELFF
TRBJ2-1 | TRBD2 | TRBV7-9 | - | TGTGCCAGCAGCTCATCGGCTAGCGGGAGTATAAGGTACAATGAGCAGTTCTTC | CASSSSASGSIRYNEQFF
TRBJ1-1 | TRBD1 | TRBV10-1 | once | TGCGCCAGCAGAAGGGACAGGGACACTGAAGCTTTCTTT | CASRRDRDTEAFF
TRBJ1-4 | - | TRBV4-2 | - | TGTGCCAGCAGCCAGTCGGGAGGAGGGGTAGCGTTGAATGAAAAACTGTTTTTT | CASSQSGGGVALNEKLFF
TRBJ2-1 | TRBD2 | TRBV4-1 | - | TGCGCCAGCAGCCATCAGAGCGGGGGTTACAATGAGCAGTTCTTC | CASSHQSGGYNEQFF
TRBJ1-1 | - | TRBV19 | - | TGTGCCAGCTGTACTACAGGGTTGAACACTGAAGCTTTCTTT | CASCTTGLNTEAFF
TRBJ2-5 | TRBD1 | TRBV5-1 | once | TGCGCCAGCAGCGGCGACGGGACAGCCGGAGAGACCCAGTACTTC | CASSGDGTAGETQYF
TRBJ1-2 | TRBD1 | TRBV5-8 | - | TGTGCCAGCAGCTTATGGACAGGGGGAAACTATGGCTACACCTTC | CASSLWTGGNYGYTF
TRBJ1-1 | - | TRBV3-1/TRBV3-2 | - | TGTGCCAGCAGCCAATGGAGAGGCATGTCCACTGAAGCTTTCTTT | CASSQWRGMSTEAFF
TRBJ1-2 | TRBD1 | TRBV29-1 | - | TGCAGCGTTTCCTCGGGGACAGGGCGCTATGGCTACACCTTC | CSVSSGTGRYGYTF
TRBJ2-1 | - | TRBV9 | - | TGTGCCAGCAGCTACGGGAGAGGCTCCTACAATGAGCAGTTCTTC | CASSYGRGSYNEQFF
TRBJ2-1 | TRBD1 | TRBV20-1 | - | TGCAGTGCTAGTTTGTTTGGCACAGGGGATTCCTACAATGAGCAGTTCTTC | CSASLFGTGDSYNEQFF
TRBJ1-3 | - | TRBV11-3 | - | TGTGCCAGCAGCTTTCGGTGGGAGTTCGGCTCTGGAAACACCATATATTTT | CASSFRWEFGSGNTIYF
TRBJ1-1 | TRBD1 | TRBV5-1 | - | TGCGCCAGCAGCTTGGCCCGGGACAGAGAACGAAATGAAGCTTTCTTT | CASSLARDRERNEAFF
TRBJ1-5 | TRBD1 | TRBV7-2 | - | TGTGCCAGCAGCCTTCGGGACAGGGCCAATCAGCCCCAGCATTTT | CASSLRDRANQPQHF
TRBJ2-7 | TRBD2 | TRBV5-1 | - | TGCGCCAGCAGCCGGACTAGCGGGAACTACGAGCAGTACTTC | CASSRTSGNYEQYF
TRBJ1-2 | - | TRBV4-3 | - | TGCGCCAGCAGCCAAGAGTCAGGGGACCGCTATGGCTACACCTTC | CASSQESGDRYGYTF
TRBJ2-2 | TRBD2 | TRBV5-4 | few | TGTGCCAGCAGCCCTCCTAGCGGGACGAACACCGGGGAGCTGTTTTTT | CASSPPSGTNTGELFF
TRBJ1-2 | - | TRBV19 | - | TGTGCCAGTAGTCGGACAGCCGAAGTAGGACACTATGGCTACACCTTC | CASSRTAEVGHYGYTF
TRBJ2-2 | TRBD2 | TRBV5-4 | - | TGTGCCAGCAGCTTCCGACTAGCCTACACCGGGGAGCTGTTTTTT | CASSFRLAYTGELFF
TRBJ2-7 | - | TRBV12-3/TRBV12-4 | - | TGTGCCAGCACTCCAGGAACCTACGAGCAGTACTTC | CASTPGTYEQYF
TRBJ2-5 | - | TRBV29-1 | - | TGCAGCGTTGCGGTGAGGGACCAAGAGACCCAGTACTTC | CSVAVRDQETQYF
TRBJ1-2 | - | TRBV10-3 | - | TGTGCCATCAGTGATCGACAGGAGAACTATGGCTACACCTTC | CAISDRQENYGYTF
TRBJ2-2 | TRBD1 | TRBV25-1 | - | TGTGCCAGCAGTGATCCCGGACAGGGCACCGGGGAGCTGTTTTTT | CASSDPGQGTGELFF
TRBJ1-1 | - | TRBV4-3 | - | TGCGCCAGCAGCCAAGATCTCACAACACGAAACACTGAAGCTTTCTTT | CASSQDLTTRNTEAFF
TRBJ2-2 | TRBD1 | TRBV24-1 | once | TGTGCCACCAGTGCTCACCCGGGACAGGGGGCCGGGGAGCTGTTTTTT | CATSAHPGQGAGELFF
TRBJ2-2 | - | TRBV7-2 | - | TGTGCCAGCAGCTTAGGAGTGGGGGGTAGCACCGGGGAGCTGTTTTTT | CASSLGVGGSTGELFF
TRBJ2-3 | TRBD1 | TRBV18 | - | TGTGCCAGCTCACCAATTCAGCACAGGGGGCCCGACACAGATACGCAGTATTTT | CASSPIQHRGPDTDTQYF
TRBJ2-1 | TRBD2 | TRBV27 | once | TGTGCCAGCAGTAGGCGGGAGAGCTCCTACAATGAGCAGTTCTTC | CASSRRESSYNEQFF